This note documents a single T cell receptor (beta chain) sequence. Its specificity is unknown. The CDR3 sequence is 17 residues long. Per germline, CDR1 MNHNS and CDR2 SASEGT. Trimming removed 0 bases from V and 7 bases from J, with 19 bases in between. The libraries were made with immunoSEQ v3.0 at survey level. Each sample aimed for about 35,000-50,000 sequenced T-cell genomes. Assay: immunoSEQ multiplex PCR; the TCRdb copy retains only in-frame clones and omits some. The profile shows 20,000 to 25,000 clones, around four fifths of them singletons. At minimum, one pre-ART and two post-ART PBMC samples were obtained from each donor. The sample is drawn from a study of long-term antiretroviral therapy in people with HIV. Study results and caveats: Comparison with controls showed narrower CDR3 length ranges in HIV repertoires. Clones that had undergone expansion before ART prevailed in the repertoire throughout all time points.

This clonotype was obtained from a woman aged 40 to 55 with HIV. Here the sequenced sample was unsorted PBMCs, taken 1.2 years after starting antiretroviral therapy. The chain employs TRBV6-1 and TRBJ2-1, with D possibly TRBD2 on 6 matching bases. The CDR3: CASSEAAIVGRRNEQFF. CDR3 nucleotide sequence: TGTGCCAGCAGTGAAGCGGCAATAGTGGGGAGGAGGAATGAGCAGTTCTTC.